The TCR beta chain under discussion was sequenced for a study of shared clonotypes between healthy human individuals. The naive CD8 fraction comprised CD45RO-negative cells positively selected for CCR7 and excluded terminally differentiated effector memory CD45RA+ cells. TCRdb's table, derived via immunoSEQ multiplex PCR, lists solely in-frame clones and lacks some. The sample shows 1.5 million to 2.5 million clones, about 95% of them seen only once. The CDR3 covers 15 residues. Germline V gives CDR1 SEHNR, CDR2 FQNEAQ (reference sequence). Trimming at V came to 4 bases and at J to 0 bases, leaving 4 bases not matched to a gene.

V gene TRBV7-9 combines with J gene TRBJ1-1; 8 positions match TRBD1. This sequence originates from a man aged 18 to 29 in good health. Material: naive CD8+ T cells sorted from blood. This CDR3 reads CASSSLQGVNTEAFF. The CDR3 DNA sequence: TGTGCCAGCAGCTCCCTACAGGGGGTGAACACTGAAGCTTTCTTT.